The 6 T cell receptor beta chains below come from one sample, sequenced in a study of blood T cell repertoires in COVID-19. This table comes from immunoSEQ multiplex PCR, and its TCRdb copy is limited to in-frame clones, with some not included. This sample yields about 350,000 clones, of which about 87% are seen a single time; around 9.9% belongs to the top ten. The sequenced material came from peripheral blood. All receptors come from a man aged 25-45 years with COVID-19, enrolled during active disease.

This sequence joins TRBV7-6 and TRBJ2-2; TRBD2 matches at 14 bases. CDR3 length: 16 residues. V lost 5 bases to trimming and J lost 6 bases; unmatched junction nucleotides: 5. Germline CDR1 is SGHVS and CDR2 is FNYEAQ. CDR3 amino acids: CASSLRLAGGPGELFF. The CDR3 DNA reads TGTGCCAGCAGCCTCCGACTAGCGGGAGGGCCCGGGGAGCTGTTTTTT.

This chain uses TRBV29-1 with TRBJ1-2; the D gene is possibly TRBD1 (6 bases). Trimming removed 6 bases from V and 4 bases from J, with 12 bases in between. The CDR3 runs to 12 residues. CDR1 SQVTM and CDR2 ANQGSEA come from the germline V gene. The CDR3 protein is CSVVGTTYGYTF. Here the CDR3 DNA reads TGCAGCGTAGTCGGGACAACCTATGGCTACACCTTC.

The chain is built from TRBV6-5 and TRBJ2-3; TRBD1 matches at 9 bases. The trim removed 6 bases at V and 4 bases at J, leaving 8 bases unmatched. The CDR3 spans 15 residues. Germline lookup yields CDR1 MNHEY and CDR2 SVGAGI. CDR3 residues: CASRLGQGRPDTQYF. In DNA, the CDR3 is TGTGCCAGCAGGCTGGGACAGGGCCGACCAGATACGCAGTATTTT.

This chain connects TRBV7-8 to TRBJ2-1; D is perhaps TRBD1 (5 bases). The CDR3 loop spans 13 amino acids. V lost 5 bases and J 7 bases, leaving 12 bases between the germline ends. Germline values: CDR1 SGHVS, CDR2 FQNEAQ. CDR3 sequence (DNA): TGTGCCAGCAGCCAGATTGGGGCAAATGAGCAGTTCTTC. Protein: CASSQIGANEQFF.

This clone was detected only once. The V and J genes are TRBV25-1 and TRBJ2-1; TRBD2 aligns across 13 bases. CDR1 is MGHDK, CDR2 SYGVNS, per germline. Trimming cost V 9 bases and J 2 bases; bases outside gene matches: 10. The CDR3 sequence is 17 residues long. For the CDR3, the DNA is TGTGCCAGTATCGGGACTAGCGGGATGACAGCCTACAATGAGCAGTTCTTC. Amino acid sequence: CASIGTSGMTAYNEQFF.

This rearrangement joins TRBV5-1 to TRBJ2-5, with a tentative D call TRBD2 (6 bases). This CDR3 spans 15 amino acids. The germline V and J ends were trimmed by 6 bases and 1 base, with 16 bases remaining between them. The germline V gene has CDR1 SGHRS and CDR2 YFSETQ. CDR3 DNA: TGCGCCAGCACCCAAGGCGGCGGGACCCAAGAGACCCAGTACTTC. Amino acid sequence: CASTQGGGTQETQYF.